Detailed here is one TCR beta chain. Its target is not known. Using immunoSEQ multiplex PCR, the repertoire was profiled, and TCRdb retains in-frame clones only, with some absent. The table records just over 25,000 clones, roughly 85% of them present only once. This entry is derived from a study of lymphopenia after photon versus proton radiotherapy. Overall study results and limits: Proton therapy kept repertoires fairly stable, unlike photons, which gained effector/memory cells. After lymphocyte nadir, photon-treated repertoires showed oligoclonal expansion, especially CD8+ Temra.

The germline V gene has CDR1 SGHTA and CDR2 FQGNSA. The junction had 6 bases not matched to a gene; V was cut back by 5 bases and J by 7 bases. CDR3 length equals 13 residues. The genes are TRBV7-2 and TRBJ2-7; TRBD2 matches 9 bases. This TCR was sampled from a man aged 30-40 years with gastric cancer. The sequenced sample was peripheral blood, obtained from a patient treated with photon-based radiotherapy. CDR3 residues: CASSRGGGAEQYF. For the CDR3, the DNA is TGTGCCAGCAGCCGAGGCGGGGGGGCTGAGCAGTACTTC. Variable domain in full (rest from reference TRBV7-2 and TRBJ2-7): GAGVSQSPSNKVTEKGKDVELRCDPISGHTALYWYRQSLGQGLEFLIYFQGNSAPDKSGLPSDRFSAERTGGSVSTLTIQRTQQEDSAVYLCASSRGGGAEQYFGPGTRLTVT.